This T cell receptor (beta chain) comes out of a study of prognosis after radiotherapy for stage I lung cancer. Looking at the study overall: About 7 of the patients had squamous cell carcinoma tumors, while roughly twelve had adenocarcinoma tumors. SBRT was given in 3 to 5 fractions at a biologically effective dose of at least 100 Gy as radiotherapy. Overall study results and limits: Patients' TRBV and TRBJ gene usage reportedly differed by presence or absence of metastases.

Genomic DNA was the source, and TCR beta CDR3 was amplified from it by two-round multiplex PCR. Primers (each specific to one TRBV or TRBJ gene) were used in first-round PCR. Universal primers were what the second PCR round relied on. TCRdb ran MiXCR on the multiplex PCR reads and lists one entry per CDR3 protein. The sample lists 31,000 or so distinct CDR3 sequences, approximately 51% seen once, with 15% to 20% in the top ten. The CDR3 spans 15 residues. CDR1 SGHNT and CDR2 YENEEA come from the germline V gene. In its sample, this clonotype ranks as medium-sized. What it recognizes is unknown. At one of its ends the junction is not consistent with the germline gene, which may arise from a read error.

Material: PBMCs, obtained before or after stereotactic body radiation therapy (not recorded which). The chain uses TRBV11-3 and TRBJ2-7; 8 nucleotides align to TRBD2. The sequence was obtained from a donor at least 50 years old with non-small cell lung cancer. The DNA of the CDR3 is TGTGCCAGCAGCCTAGAAGCGGGGGACTCCTACGAGCAGTACTTC. It is translated as CASSLEAGDSYEQYF. The complete variable domain, with remaining parts taken from reference TRBV11-3 and TRBJ2-7, reads EAGVVQSPRYKIIEKKQPVAFWCNPISGHNTLYWYLQNLGQGPELLIRYENEEAVDDSQLPKDRFSAERLKGVDSTLKIQPAELGDSAVYLCASSLEAGDSYEQYFGPGTRLTVT.